The 28 T cell receptor beta chains below were found in one sample sequenced in a study of glioma-infiltrating T cells. Amplification of TCR alpha and beta CDR3 regions from RNA used iRepertoire nested multiplex PCR. One entry per CDR3 protein, called by TCRdb with MiXCR from the multiplex PCR reads. The table shows more than 350,000 distinct CDR3 sequences, with roughly 41% occurring only once. The sequencing input was glioma tissue, nonneoplastic brain tissue, or PBMCs (not recorded which). Receptors originate from a human donor with low-grade glioma or glioblastoma, undergoing nonglioma brain surgery, or in good health (not recorded which).

Of note for this clonotype: This CDR3 fails to terminate in the conserved phenylalanine or tryptophan, so it likely reflects a read error. The V gene is TRBV19, the J gene TRBJ2-1; 7 bases are a match to TRBD1. This CDR3 has 17 amino acids. Germline V lookup: CDR1 LNHDA, CDR2 SQIVND (reference sequence). V was pared by 6 bases and J by 0 bases, with 11 bases of the junction left unmatched. As DNA, the CDR3 is TGTGCCAGTAGACGAGGGGGCGCGACTTACTCCTACAATGAGCAGTTCTCC. This translates into CASRRGGATYSYNEQFS.

This clonotype was observed a few times. The J gene is TRBJ2-1, the V gene TRBV7-2; 7 nucleotides align to TRBD1. V shed 2 bases and J 9 bases; nucleotides not matched to a gene: 10. Germline values: CDR1 SGHTA, CDR2 FQGNSA. The CDR3 extends over 15 amino acids. The CDR3 DNA follows: TGTGCCAGCAGCTTAAGGGGGCTTGGAGCGAGTGAGCAGTTCTTC. This translates into CASSLRGLGASEQFF.

The chain recombines TRBV18 with TRBJ2-2, with a tentative D call TRBD1 (5 bases). The CDR3 loop spans 14 amino acids. Germline values: CDR1 KGHSH, CDR2 LQKENI. V shed 6 bases and J shed 5 bases, with 13 bases lying between them. Here the CDR3 reads CASSLQGFTGELFF. CDR3 sequence (DNA): TGTGCCAGCTCGCTTCAGGGATTTACCGGGGAGCTGTTTTTT.

The CDR3 spells CAISESPDREAFF. The CDR3 nucleotides read TGTGCCATCAGTGAGTCGCCGGACAGGGAAGCGTTCTTC. V gene TRBV10-3 combines with J gene TRBJ2-1; 8 nucleotides line up with TRBD1. Losses at the gene ends were 0 bases for V and 15 bases for J; bases not matched to a gene: 7. CDR1 ENHRY and CDR2 SYGVKD come from the germline V gene. The CDR3 length is 13 residues.

This clonotype was found a few times. The chain links TRBV20-1 to TRBJ2-7; 7 bases align to TRBD2. The CDR3 is made up of 15 amino acids. V gave up 6 bases and J gave up 2 bases; unmatched junction bases: 13. Germline lookup yields CDR1 DFQATT and CDR2 SNEGSKA (reference sequence). The CDR3 region is CSALPPLAVTYEQYF. CDR3 coding DNA: TGCAGTGCCCTTCCCCCGCTAGCGGTTACCTACGAGCAGTACTTC.

This rearrangement joins TRBV27 to TRBJ1-2, with D unresolved. Trimming removed 1 base from V and 0 bases from J, with 9 bases in between. CDR1 MNHEY and CDR2 SMNVEV come from the germline V gene (reference sequence). CDR3 length equals 15 residues. The CDR3: CASSLLGGPNYGYTF. The DNA of the CDR3 is TGTGCCAGCAGTTTATTAGGCGGACCTAACTATGGCTACACCTTC.

This chain links TRBV10-3 with TRBJ1-1; D perhaps matches TRBD1 (6 bases). Germline-derived CDR1 and CDR2 are ENHRY and SYGVKD. The CDR3 sequence is 16 residues long. V was shortened by 4 bases and J by 3 bases, with 18 bases between the two germline ends. The CDR3 reads CAISGSRGAPDTEAFF. The CDR3 coding sequence is TGTGCCATCAGTGGATCGCGGGGGGCGCCGGACACTGAAGCTTTCTTT.

CDR3 coding DNA: TGTGCCAGCAGCGTAGTCCCAGGGGGGGGGACTGAAGCTTTCTTT. Its translation is CASSVVPGGGTEAFF. The chain recombines TRBV9 with TRBJ1-1, with TRBD1 matching 7 bases. The V segment lost 0 bases and the J segment 5 bases; nucleotides outside the gene matches: 7. The CDR3 extends over 15 amino acids. CDR1 SGDLS and CDR2 YYNGEE come from the germline V gene.

This clonotype was seen a few times. The chain joins TRBV7-2 to TRBJ1-5, with TRBD1 identical over 10 bases. The CDR3 length is 13 residues. The V gene end was trimmed by 6 bases and the J gene end by 7 bases; junction bases not matched to a gene: 3. In germline, CDR1 is SGHTA, CDR2 FQGNSA. The CDR3 spells CASSWDRGQPQHF. The CDR3 region has the DNA TGTGCCAGCAGTTGGGACAGGGGACAGCCCCAGCATTTT.

This clonotype has only a few counts. The rearrangement uses TRBV20-1 and TRBJ1-4; unclear D gene. The CDR3 spans 12 residues. Germline lookup yields CDR1 DFQATT and CDR2 SNEGSKA (reference sequence). V was pared by 3 bases and J by 4 bases, with 6 bases between. CDR3 sequence (DNA): TGCAGTGCTAGCGATTATAATGAAAAACTGTTTTTT. Translated: CSASDYNEKLFF.

This clonotype appeared a single time. V is TRBV4-1 and J is TRBJ1-4; D possibly corresponds to TRBD1 (6 bases). From germline, CDR1 is MGHRA and CDR2 YSYEKL. The CDR3 length is 14 residues. V lost 6 bases and J 8 bases, leaving 16 bases between the germline ends. The CDR3: CASSPRGAGEKLFF. DNA for the CDR3: TGCGCCAGCAGTCCCAGGGGAGCAGGAGAAAAACTGTTTTTT.

Here the CDR3 DNA reads TGTGCCATCAGTGCCCTCGGGGGTAGCTCCTACGAGCAGTACTTC. It encodes CAISALGGSSYEQYF. V gene TRBV10-3 combines with J gene TRBJ2-7; a weak D match, TRBD2 (6 bases). Germline V gene sequence: CDR1 ENHRY, CDR2 SYGVKD. The V and J ends lost 4 bases and 0 bases respectively, with 13 bases between them. The CDR3 has 15 residues.

Notes on this clonotype: No DNA is shown, since the ends of the CDR3 on it are uncertain; the CDR3 is the one TCRdb lists. V usage is TRBV20-1 and J usage is TRBJ2-7; the table's D call, TRBD1, was not checked against the DNA. From its first to its last residue, the CDR3 has 15 amino acids. Germline CDR1 is DFQATT and CDR2 is SNEGSKA (reference sequence). The CDR3 is CSAFVGQGASYEQCF.

Notes on this clonotype: With a much larger clone just one base away, this may be a read error. V is TRBV20-1 and J is TRBJ2-5; D remains unclear. The CDR3 is 13 residues long. Germline V gene sequence: CDR1 DFQATT, CDR2 SNEGSKA (reference sequence). CDR3 amino acids: CSAPVWGQVTQYF. In DNA form, the CDR3 reads TGCAGTGCTCCCGTCTGGGGTCAAGTGACCCAGTACTTC.

V usage is TRBV4-3 and J usage is TRBJ2-7; 10 bases fit TRBD1. CDR3 length: 15 amino acids. Trimming removed 5 bases from V and 3 bases from J; junction bases left unmatched: 7. Germline-derived CDR1 and CDR2 are LGHNA and YSLEER. This CDR3 reads CASSYTGTGVYEQYF. The CDR3 DNA is TGCGCCAGCAGCTATACCGGGACAGGGGTCTACGAGCAGTACTTC.

This clonotype has just one count. A clone one base away is much larger, so this may be a read error. The J gene is TRBJ2-7, the V gene TRBV27; D uncertain. CDR3 length: 10 amino acids. The germline V and J ends were trimmed by 7 bases and 1 base, with 2 bases remaining between them. Germline loops: CDR1 MNHEY, CDR2 SMNVEV (reference sequence). The CDR3 protein is CASTSYEQYF. The CDR3 DNA follows: TGTGCCAGCACATCCTACGAGCAGTACTTC.

This clonotype was observed a single time. This may come from a read error, since a much larger clone is one base off. V usage is TRBV6-2 or TRBV6-3 and J usage is TRBJ2-7; 9 positions agree with TRBD2. This CDR3 has 16 residues. The J segment lost 2 bases and the V segment lost 5 bases, leaving 10 bases of the junction unmatched. CDR1 is MNHEY, CDR2 SVGEGT, per germline. Here the CDR3 DNA reads TGTGCCAGCAGTAAGACAACCGGGACTAGCCCCTACGAGCAGTACTTC. Translated, it gives CASSKTTGTSPYEQYF.

This clonotype was counted ten times or more. This rearrangement joins TRBV27 to TRBJ1-6, with no clear D. V was pared by 5 bases and J by 4 bases, with 9 bases between. There are 14 residues in the CDR3. Germline-derived CDR1 and CDR2 are MNHEY and SMNVEV (reference sequence). This CDR3 reads CASSQVPYNSPLHF. The DNA of the CDR3 is TGTGCCAGCAGTCAGGTCCCATATAATTCACCCCTCCACTTT.

Remarks on this clonotype: Given a much more abundant clone one base away, this may be a read error. This rearrangement joins TRBV20-1 to TRBJ2-7, with D perhaps TRBD1 or TRBD2 (5 bases each). The CDR3 sequence is 11 residues long. Germline V gene data show CDR1 as DFQATT and CDR2 as SNEGSKA (reference sequence). CDR3 bases: TGCAGTACGGGACCGTCGTACGAGAAGTACTTC. It encodes CSTGPSYEKYF.

This clonotype has just a few counts. The chain joins TRBV7-2 to TRBJ2-7; 13 nucleotides align to TRBD2. With 5 bases clipped from V and 2 bases from J, the junction kept 3 bases outside the gene matches. Germline-derived CDR1 and CDR2 are SGHTA and FQGNSA. This CDR3 spans 15 amino acids. This CDR3 reads CASSGGLAGAYEQYF. The CDR3 DNA is TGTGCCAGCAGCGGAGGACTAGCGGGAGCCTACGAGCAGTACTTC.

The V call is TRBV28, the J call TRBJ2-2; D gene ambiguous. Germline V gene data show CDR1 as MDHEN and CDR2 as SYDVKM. Trimming removed 5 bases from V and 5 bases from J, with 21 bases in between. The CDR3 sequence is 17 residues long. The CDR3 DNA follows: TGTGCCAGCAGTGACGACAAGGTTAGCAAGACGACCGGGGAGCTGTTTTTT. Translation: CASSDDKVSKTTGELFF.

The gene calls are TRBV6-1 and TRBJ2-7; tentative D call: TRBD1 (5 bases). CDR1 is MNHNS and CDR2 is SASEGT in the germline V gene. The CDR3 sequence is 14 residues long. Trimming took off 6 bases at V and 2 bases at J, with 14 bases between the two ends. CDR3 amino acids: CASSWTFIPYEQYF. The CDR3 region has the DNA TGTGCCAGCAGCTGGACATTTATTCCCTACGAGCAGTACTTC.

V gene TRBV4-1 combines with J gene TRBJ2-1; 13 nucleotides align to TRBD2. Per germline, CDR1 MGHRA and CDR2 YSYEKL. J gave up 6 bases and V 4 bases, and 18 bases lay outside the gene matches. The CDR3 runs to 20 residues. The CDR3 spells CASSPGQGETSGRAFNEQFF. The CDR3 nucleotides read TGCGCCAGCAGCCCCGGACAGGGTGAAACTAGCGGGAGGGCCTTCAATGAGCAGTTCTTC.

This clonotype showed up just a few times. V and J are TRBV4-2 and TRBJ2-7; no firm D call. The germline V gene encodes CDR1 LGHNA and CDR2 YNFKEQ. The CDR3 loop spans 13 amino acids. V was cut by 0 bases and J by 12 bases, with 15 bases left in between. The CDR3 sequence is CASSQDLRSNRYF. The CDR3 DNA is TGTGCCAGCAGCCAAGATCTAAGGAGTAATCGGTACTTC.

The genes are TRBV7-2 and TRBJ2-7, with 7 bases fitting TRBD2. Trimming cost V 0 bases and J 7 bases; bases outside gene matches: 9. The CDR3 spans 15 residues. Per germline, CDR1 SGHTA and CDR2 FQGNSA. The CDR3 region has the DNA TGTGCCAGCAGCTTAGCTATGGCGGGAGTGGGTGAGCAGTACTTC. This codes for CASSLAMAGVGEQYF.

This clonotype was detected only a few times. V and J are TRBV7-2 and TRBJ2-7, with 9 positions matching TRBD2. Germline CDR1 and CDR2: SGHTA and FQGNSA. Trimming removed 3 bases from V and 6 bases from J; junction bases left unmatched: 6. The CDR3 has 14 residues. CDR3 coding DNA: TGTGCCAGCAGCTTTTGGACTAGCGTTTCCGAGCAGTACTTC. It specifies CASSFWTSVSEQYF. Drawing the rest from reference TRBV7-2 and TRBJ2-7, the complete variable domain is GAGVSQSPSNKVTEKGKDVELRCDPISGHTALYWYRQSLGQGLEFLIYFQGNSAPDKSGLPSDRFSAERTGGSVSTLTIQRTQQEDSAVYLCASSFWTSVSEQYFGPGTRLTVT.

A word on this clonotype: A much larger clone lies one base from this, so it may be a read error. The rearrangement uses TRBV20-1 and TRBJ1-6, with a tentative D call TRBD1 (5 bases). CDR1 and CDR2 (germline): DFQATT, SNEGSKA (reference sequence). The CDR3 spans 15 residues. DNA of the CDR3: TGCAGTGCTAGAGCCCCCGGGGGTATTAATTCACCCATCCACTTT. Translation gives CSARAPGGINSPIHF.

With respect to this clonotype: Given a much more abundant clone one base away, this may be a read error. The gene calls are TRBV27 and TRBJ2-1; 7 bases line up with TRBD2. The germline gives CDR1 MNHEY, CDR2 SMNVEV (reference sequence). The CDR3 is 16 amino acids. Here the CDR3 DNA reads TGTGCCAGCAGTAGAGCGGGATTTAACTCCTACAATGGGCAGTTCTTC. Translation: CASSRAGFNSYNGQFF.